The entry below describes one TCR beta chain. Its antigen is currently unknown. Sequenced by immunoSEQ multiplex PCR; TCRdb stores in-frame clones only, minus some. The top ten hold 6% to 9.5% of the sample, which has around 64,000 clones, 84% seen once. The data derive from a study of OX40 agonist ivuxolimab in advanced cancers. Study-wide context: Dose-escalation patients suffered from hepatocellular carcinoma, melanoma, renal cell or head and neck cancer. In three patients, partial responses were observed, one with hepatocellular carcinoma and two with cutaneous melanoma. Study-level findings and limits: Normalized expansion of T-cell clones was also low for some nonresponders. Clonal expansion from baseline to week 6 occurred in both CD4+ and CD8+ T cells.

Sequenced material: CD4+ or CD8+ T cells sorted from blood, taken in a trial of the OX40 agonist ivuxolimab. This receptor was taken from an adult with an advanced solid tumor such as melanoma, head and neck, liver or kidney cancer.

CDR3 coding DNA: TGTGCCAGTAGTTTGACTAGCGGGGGGCCCGGCCATGAGCAGTTCTTC. As protein: CASSLTSGGPGHEQFF. This sequence joins TRBV19 and TRBJ2-1, with 13 bases lining up with TRBD2. The V gene's germline CDR1 is LNHDA and CDR2 SQIVND (reference sequence). The CDR3 sequence is 16 residues long. With V trimmed by 5 bases and J by 8 bases, 9 bases remained unmatched.